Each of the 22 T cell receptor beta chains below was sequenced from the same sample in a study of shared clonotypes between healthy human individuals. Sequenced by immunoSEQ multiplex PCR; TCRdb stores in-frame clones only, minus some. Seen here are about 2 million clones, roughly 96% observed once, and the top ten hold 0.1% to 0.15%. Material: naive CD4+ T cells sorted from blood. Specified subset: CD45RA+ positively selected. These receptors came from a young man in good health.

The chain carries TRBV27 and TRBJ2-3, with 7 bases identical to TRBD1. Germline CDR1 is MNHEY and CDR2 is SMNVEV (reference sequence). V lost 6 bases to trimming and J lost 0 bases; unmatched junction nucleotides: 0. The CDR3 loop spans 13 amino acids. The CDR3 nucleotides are TGTGCCAGCAGGACAGGGAGCACAGATACGCAGTATTTT. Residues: CASRTGSTDTQYF.

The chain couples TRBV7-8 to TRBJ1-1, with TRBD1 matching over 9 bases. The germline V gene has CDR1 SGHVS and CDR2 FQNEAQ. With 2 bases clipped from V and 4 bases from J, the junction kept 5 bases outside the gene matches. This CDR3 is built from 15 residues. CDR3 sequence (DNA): TGTGCCAGCAGCTTAATGGGGACAGGGAGCACTGAAGCTTTCTTT. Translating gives CASSLMGTGSTEAFF.

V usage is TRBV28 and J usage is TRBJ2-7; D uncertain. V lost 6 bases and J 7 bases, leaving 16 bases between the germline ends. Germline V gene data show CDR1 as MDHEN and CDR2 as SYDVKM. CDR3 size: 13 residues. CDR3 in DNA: TGTGCCAGCAGCCCCGGACCTCCTGGGGAGCAGTACTTC. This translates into CASSPGPPGEQYF.

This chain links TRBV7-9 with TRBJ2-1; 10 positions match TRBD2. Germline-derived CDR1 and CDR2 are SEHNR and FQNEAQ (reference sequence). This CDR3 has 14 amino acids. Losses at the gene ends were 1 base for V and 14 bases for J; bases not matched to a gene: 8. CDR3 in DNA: TGTGCCAGCAGCTTAGAGGGTCTAACTAGCGGGGAGTTCTTC. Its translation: CASSLEGLTSGEFF.

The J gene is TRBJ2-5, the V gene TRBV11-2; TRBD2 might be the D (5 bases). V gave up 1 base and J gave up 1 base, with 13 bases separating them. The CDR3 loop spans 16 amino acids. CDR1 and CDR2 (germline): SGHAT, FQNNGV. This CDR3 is CASSLGVGGLQETQYF. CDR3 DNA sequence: TGTGCCAGCAGCTTAGGCGTCGGAGGACTCCAAGAGACCCAGTACTTC.

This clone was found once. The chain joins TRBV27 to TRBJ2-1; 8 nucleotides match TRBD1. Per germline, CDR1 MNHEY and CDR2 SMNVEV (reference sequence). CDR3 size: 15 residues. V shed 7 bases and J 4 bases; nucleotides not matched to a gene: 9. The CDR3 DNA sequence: TGTGCCAGCACCGAGTACGGGACAGGTTACAATGAGCAGTTCTTC. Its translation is CASTEYGTGYNEQFF.

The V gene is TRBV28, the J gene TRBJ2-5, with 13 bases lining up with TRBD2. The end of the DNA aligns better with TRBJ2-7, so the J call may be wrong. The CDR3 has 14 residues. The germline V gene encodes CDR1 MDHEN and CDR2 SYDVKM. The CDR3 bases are TGTGCCAGCAGTACCGGGACTAGCGGGGTCGAGCAGTACTTC. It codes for CASSTGTSGVEQYF.

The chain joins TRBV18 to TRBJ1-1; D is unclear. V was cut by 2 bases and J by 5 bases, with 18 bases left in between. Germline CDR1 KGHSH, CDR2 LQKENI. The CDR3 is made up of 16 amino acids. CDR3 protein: CASSPKNGGEITEAFF. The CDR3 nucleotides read TGTGCCAGCTCACCAAAGAATGGAGGAGAAATAACTGAAGCTTTCTTT.

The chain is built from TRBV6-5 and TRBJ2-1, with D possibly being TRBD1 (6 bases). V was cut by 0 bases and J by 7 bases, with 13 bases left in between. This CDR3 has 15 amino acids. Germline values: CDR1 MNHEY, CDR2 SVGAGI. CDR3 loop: CASSYSPGVRNEQFF. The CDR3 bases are TGTGCCAGCAGTTACTCGCCAGGGGTGAGGAATGAGCAGTTCTTC.

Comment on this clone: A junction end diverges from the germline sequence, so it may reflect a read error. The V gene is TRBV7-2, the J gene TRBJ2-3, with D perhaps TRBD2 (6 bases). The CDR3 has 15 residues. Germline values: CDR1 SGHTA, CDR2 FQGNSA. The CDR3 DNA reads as TGTGTCAGCAGCCTACAGGCGGGACCCACAGATACGCAGTATTTT. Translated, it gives CVSSLQAGPTDTQYF.

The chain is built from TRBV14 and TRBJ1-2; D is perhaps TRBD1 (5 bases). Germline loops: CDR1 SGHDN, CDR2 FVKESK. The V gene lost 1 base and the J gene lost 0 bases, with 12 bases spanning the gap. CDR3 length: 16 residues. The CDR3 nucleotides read TGTGCCAGCAGCCAAGTCATGAGGGGATCTAACTATGGCTACACCTTC. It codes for CASSQVMRGSNYGYTF.

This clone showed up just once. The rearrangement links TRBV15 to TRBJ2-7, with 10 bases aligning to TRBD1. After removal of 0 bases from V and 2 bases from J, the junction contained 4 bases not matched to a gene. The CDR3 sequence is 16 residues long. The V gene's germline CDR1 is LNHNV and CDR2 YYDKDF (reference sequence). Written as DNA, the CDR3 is TGTGCCACCAGCAGAGATCTTGGGACAGGGGCCTACGAGCAGTACTTC. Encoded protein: CATSRDLGTGAYEQYF.

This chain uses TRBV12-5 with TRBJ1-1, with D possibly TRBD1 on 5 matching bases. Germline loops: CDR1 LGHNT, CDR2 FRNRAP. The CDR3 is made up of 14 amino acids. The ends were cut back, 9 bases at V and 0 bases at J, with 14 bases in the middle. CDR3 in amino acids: CASRGADMNTEAFF. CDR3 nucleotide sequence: TGTGCTAGCAGAGGGGCGGACATGAACACTGAAGCTTTCTTT.

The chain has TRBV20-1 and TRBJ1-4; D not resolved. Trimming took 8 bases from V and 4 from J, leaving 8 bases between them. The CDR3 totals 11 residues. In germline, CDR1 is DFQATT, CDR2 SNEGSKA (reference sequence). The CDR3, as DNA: TGCAGTTTCAATGATAATGAAAAACTGTTTTTT. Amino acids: CSFNDNEKLFF.

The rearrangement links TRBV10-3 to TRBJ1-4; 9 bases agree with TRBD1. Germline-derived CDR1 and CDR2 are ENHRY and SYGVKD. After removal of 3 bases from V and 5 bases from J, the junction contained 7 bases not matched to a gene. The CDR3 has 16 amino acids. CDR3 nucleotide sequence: TGTGCCATCAGTGATGACACCGGGACAGGGAATGAAAAACTGTTTTTT. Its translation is CAISDDTGTGNEKLFF.

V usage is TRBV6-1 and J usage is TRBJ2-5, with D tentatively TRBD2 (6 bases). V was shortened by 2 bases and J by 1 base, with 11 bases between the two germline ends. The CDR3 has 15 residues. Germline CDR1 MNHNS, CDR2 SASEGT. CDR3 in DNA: TGTGCCAGCAGTGAAACGTTGGGGGGCCAAGAGACCCAGTACTTC. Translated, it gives CASSETLGGQETQYF.

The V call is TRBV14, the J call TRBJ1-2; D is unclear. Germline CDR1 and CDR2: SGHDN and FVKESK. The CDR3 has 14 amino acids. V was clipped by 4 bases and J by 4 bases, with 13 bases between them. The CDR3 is CASSREGTIYGYTF. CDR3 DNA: TGTGCCAGCAGCCGAGAGGGAACAATCTATGGCTACACCTTC.

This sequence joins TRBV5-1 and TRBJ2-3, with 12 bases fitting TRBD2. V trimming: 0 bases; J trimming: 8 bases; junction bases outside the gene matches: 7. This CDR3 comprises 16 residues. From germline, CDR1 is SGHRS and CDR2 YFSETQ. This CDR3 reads CASSLELAGGRSTQYF. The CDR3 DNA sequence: TGCGCCAGCAGCTTGGAACTAGCGGGGGGCCGCAGTACGCAGTATTTT.

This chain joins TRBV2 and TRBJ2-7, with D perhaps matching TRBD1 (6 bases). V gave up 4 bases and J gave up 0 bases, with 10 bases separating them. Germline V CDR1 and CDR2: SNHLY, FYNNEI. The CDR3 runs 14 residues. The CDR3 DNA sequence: TGTGCCAGCAGTGGACAGGAGAGCTCCTACGAGCAGTACTTC. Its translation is CASSGQESSYEQYF.

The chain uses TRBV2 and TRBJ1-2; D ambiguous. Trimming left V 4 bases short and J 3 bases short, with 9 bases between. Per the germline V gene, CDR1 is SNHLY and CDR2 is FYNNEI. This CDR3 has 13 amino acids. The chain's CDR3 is CASSAREYYGYTF. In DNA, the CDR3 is TGTGCCAGCAGTGCTAGGGAGTACTATGGCTACACCTTC.

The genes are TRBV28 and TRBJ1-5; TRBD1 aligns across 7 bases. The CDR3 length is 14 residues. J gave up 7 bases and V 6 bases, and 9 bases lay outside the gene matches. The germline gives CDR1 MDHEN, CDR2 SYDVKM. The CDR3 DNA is TGTGCCAGCAGCCCCCGGACAGGCGGCCAGCCCCAGCATTTT. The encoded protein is CASSPRTGGQPQHF.

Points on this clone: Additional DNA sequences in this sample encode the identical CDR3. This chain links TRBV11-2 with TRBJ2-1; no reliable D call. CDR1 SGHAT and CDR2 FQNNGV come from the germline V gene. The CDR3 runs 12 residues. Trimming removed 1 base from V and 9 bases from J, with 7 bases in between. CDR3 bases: TGTGCCAGCAGCTTAGGGGTGGGTGAGCAGTTCTTC. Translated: CASSLGVGEQFF.